This passage covers 13 T cell receptor beta chains from one sample sequenced in a study of blood T cell repertoires in COVID-19. Data came from immunoSEQ multiplex PCR; TCRdb stores just in-frame clones and leaves some out. Here the sample spans 250,000 to 300,000 clones, around nine tenths being singletons. Material: peripheral blood. These receptors were taken from a woman aged 40 to 50 who had recovered from COVID-19.

The rearrangement joins TRBV11-2 to TRBJ2-7; D gene uncertain. Trimming took off 3 bases at V and 7 bases at J, with 7 bases between the two ends. The CDR3 has 11 residues. CDR1 and CDR2 from the germline V gene are SGHAT and FQNNGV. CDR3 DNA: TGTGCCAGCAGCTTTAGCAGTGAGCAGTACTTC. This translates into CASSFSSEQYF. The full variable domain, in which reference TRBV11-2 and TRBJ2-7 provide the parts outside the CDR3, is EAGVAQSPRYKIIEKRQSVAFWCNPISGHATLYWYQQILGQGPKLLIQFQNNGVVDDSQLPKDRFSAERLKGVDSTLKIQPAKLEDSAVYLCASSFSSEQYFGPGTRLTVT.

V usage is TRBV5-6 and J usage is TRBJ2-3; D might be TRBD2 (5 bases). V shed 2 bases and J shed 4 bases, with 8 bases lying between them. The CDR3 sequence is 13 residues long. Per germline, CDR1 SGHDT and CDR2 YYEEEE. CDR3 region: CASSFLRADTQYF. CDR3 DNA: TGTGCCAGCAGCTTCCTGCGGGCAGATACGCAGTATTTT.

The V and J genes are TRBV9 and TRBJ1-6, with D perhaps matching TRBD1 (6 bases). The germline V gene encodes CDR1 SGDLS and CDR2 YYNGEE. With 3 bases removed from V and 7 bases from J, the gap between germline ends came to 14 bases. The CDR3 spans 15 residues. The DNA for the CDR3 is TGTGCCAGCAGCGCCCAACAGGGAGTGAATTCACCCCTCCACTTT. Encoded protein: CASSAQQGVNSPLHF.

Only a few counts were recorded for this clone. V and J are TRBV5-4 and TRBJ2-3, with 8 nucleotides matching TRBD2. The CDR3 consists of 17 residues. Germline CDR1 is SGHNT and CDR2 is YYREEE (reference sequence). After removal of 1 base from V and 2 bases from J, the junction contained 9 bases not matched to a gene. The CDR3 DNA is TGTGCCAGCAGCTTGAGGATCGGGAGGGCCCTCACAGATACGCAGTATTTT. It yields the protein CASSLRIGRALTDTQYF.

V and J are TRBV7-6 and TRBJ1-5, with 7 positions matching TRBD1. Germline-derived CDR1 and CDR2 are SGHVS and FNYEAQ. The length of the CDR3 is 15 residues. Germline trimming cut 1 base from V and 1 base from J; bases unmatched to any gene: 1. CDR3 coding DNA: TGTGCCAGCAGCTTAGGACAGGGAAGCAATCAGCCCCAGCATTTT. Protein sequence: CASSLGQGSNQPQHF.

J is TRBJ2-7 and V is TRBV6-1; 7 bases are shared with TRBD2. CDR3 size: 14 residues. Germline-derived CDR1 and CDR2 are MNHNS and SASEGT. V was clipped by 0 bases and J by 5 bases; unmatched bases: 4. The CDR3 sequence: CASSEALRGDEQYF. CDR3 DNA: TGTGCCAGCAGTGAAGCGCTTCGGGGGGACGAGCAGTACTTC.

J is TRBJ1-5 and V is TRBV15; D gene unclear. Trimming took 3 bases from V and 2 from J, leaving 8 bases between them. Germline V gives CDR1 LNHNV, CDR2 YYDKDF (reference sequence). The CDR3 length is 14 residues. CDR3 nucleotides: TGTGCCACCAGCAGGGACTGGGGCAATCAGCCCCAGCATTTT. It translates to CATSRDWGNQPQHF.

There are a few counts of this clone. The genes are TRBV11-3 and TRBJ2-1; weak D call: TRBD2 (6 bases). Germline CDR1 reads SGHNT; CDR2 reads YENEEA. This CDR3 spans 18 amino acids. V was trimmed by 0 bases and J by 0 bases, leaving 15 bases between them. The CDR3, as DNA: TGTGCCAGCAGCTTAGACGGGGGAGGACTCCCCTCCTACAATGAGCAGTTCTTC. Translated: CASSLDGGGLPSYNEQFF.

The J gene is TRBJ2-7, the V gene TRBV2; maybe TRBD2 (6 bases). V gave up 6 bases and J gave up 1 base, with 22 bases separating them. CDR3 length: 17 amino acids. CDR1 is SNHLY and CDR2 is FYNNEI in the germline V gene. Here the CDR3 reads CASSGDDRDSLSYEQYF. CDR3 in DNA: TGTGCCAGCAGCGGGGACGACCGGGACTCCTTATCCTACGAGCAGTACTTC.

This clone was counted a single time. This rearrangement joins TRBV5-1 to TRBJ1-1, with D maybe TRBD1 (6 bases). Trimming took off 0 bases at V and 7 bases at J, with 16 bases between the two ends. Germline values: CDR1 SGHRS, CDR2 YFSETQ. The CDR3 sequence is 15 residues long. The CDR3 reads CASSLVGLQGNEAFF. DNA of the CDR3: TGCGCCAGCAGCTTGGTGGGTTTACAGGGTAATGAAGCTTTCTTT.

CDR3 nucleotide sequence: TGTGCCAGCAGTCCCCAGGACAGTTACCCCTACGAGCAGTACTTC. It encodes CASSPQDSYPYEQYF. This chain uses TRBV28 with TRBJ2-7, with a tentative D call TRBD1 (6 bases). V lost 5 bases and J lost 2, with 16 bases in between. This CDR3 region has 15 residues. Germline CDR1 and CDR2: MDHEN and SYDVKM.

This chain connects TRBV6-6 to TRBJ2-3; possibly TRBD1 for D (6 bases). With 5 bases removed from V and 4 bases from J, the gap between germline ends came to 16 bases. Germline CDR1 and CDR2: MNHNY and SVGAGI (reference sequence). CDR3 length: 15 residues. The CDR3 coding sequence is TGTGCCAGCAGTCACAGGGCTTCCCTCGCAGATACGCAGTATTTT. This translates into CASSHRASLADTQYF.

The CDR3 nucleotides are TGTGCCTGGAGGAGGACTAGCGGTAAACTTTTTTCCTACAATGAGCAGTTCTTC. Translated, it gives CAWRRTSGKLFSYNEQFF. V is TRBV30 and J is TRBJ2-1, with 10 bases aligning to TRBD2. J was trimmed by 1 base and V by 3 bases; bases with no gene match: 12. The CDR3 extends over 18 amino acids. Per germline, CDR1 GTSNPN and CDR2 SVGIG (reference sequence).